This T cell receptor beta chain was documented in a study of T cell changes during pregnancy in multiple sclerosis. The V gene end was trimmed by 10 bases and the J gene end by 8 bases; junction bases not matched to a gene: 7. The CDR3 extends over 11 amino acids. Germline loops: CDR1 KGHSY, CDR2 FQNENV. Clones were read by immunoSEQ multiplex PCR, and TCRdb kept only the in-frame ones, dropping some. The data show more than 9,500 clones, around four fifths seen once. This TCR was sampled from a female donor in good health, enrolled as a control in a pregnancy study. This chain uses TRBV16 with TRBJ2-7; 8 nucleotides agree with TRBD2. The material was CD8+ T cells from peripheral blood mononuclear cells, obtained after pregnancy. Written as DNA, the CDR3 is TGTGCCATGCGACGGGGGGGTCAGCAGTACTTC. It is translated as CAMRRGGQQYF.